This T cell receptor (beta chain) was identified during a study of blood T cells in healthy people across ages. Germline CDR1 and CDR2: SGHTA and FQGNSA. V lost 4 bases, J lost 4 bases, and 17 bases lay in between. The CDR3 runs to 15 residues. Study-level results: Both naive CD4+ cell counts and diversity were greater in long-lived donors than in aged donors. Investigators treated diversity estimates from one million T cells as underestimates. The unknown donor CMV status may have confounded expanded clonotype changes.

In each sample, at least 7 million PBMCs were isolated. A second PCR of 7 to 11 cycles used a sample-barcoded 5' primer and a J-beta primer mix. MiXCR, run by TCRdb on the 5' RACE reads, gives a single entry per CDR3 protein. The sample lists approximately 850,000 distinct CDR3 sequences; over 45% were seen once. About this clonotype: The antigen is not known.

The J gene is TRBJ2-7, the V gene TRBV7-2; D remains ambiguous. This clonotype originated in a young man in good health. Sequencing input: blood. CDR3 protein: CASSSTLGPRYEQYF. For the CDR3, the DNA is TGTGCCAGCAGCTCAACGTTAGGGCCGAGGTACGAGCAGTACTTC.